This T cell receptor beta chain appears in the sequencing data of a study of monozygotic twins with inflammatory bowel disease (dated by TCRdb to the late 2010s). In the study overall: In total, around 30 monozygotic twin pairs made up the full study: 19 Danish pairs, all IBD-discordant, plus nine German pairs, of which four were IBD-concordant and five were IBD-discordant. Each individual had, on average, about 151 000 unique TCRalpha sequences and 181 000 unique TCRbeta sequences available for analysis. Disease-associated traits were sought mainly through comparisons between IBD patients and their genetically identical healthy co-twins within discordant pairs.

The investigation overall reported the following: The analysis was unable to tell different T cell subtypes apart. No difference in repertoire similarity was observed between concordant and discordant twins, possibly owing to limited statistical power. Because patients received different immunosuppressive treatments, the repertoires may have picked up extra background noise and variability between individuals. No single strong signal or clonotype linked to IBD turned up in the results, so the idea that one exists was not supported. A decrease in TCRbeta repertoire diversity, as measured by inverse Simpson index, was observed in IBD patients compared with their healthy co-twins. Compared with healthy twins, IBD patients had fewer clonotypes in common with other individuals, a difference most pronounced in patients showing signs of disease activity.

Sequences SGHDN (CDR1) and FVKESK (CDR2) are obtained from the germline V gene. From the cysteine up to the phenylalanine, the CDR3 has a length of 16 residues. No DNA was logged. From each donor, an approximately 2.4 ml peripheral blood sample was collected into PAXgene tubes and kept at -80 degrees C. Without T cell sorting, total RNA was isolated from whole blood using the PAXgene blood miRNA kit on an automated QIAcube. Deep TCRalpha and TCRbeta repertoire profiling with unique molecular barcoding was performed on peripheral blood of monozygotic twin pairs concordant or discordant for inflammatory bowel disease. Smoking habits were recorded for all twin pairs, and each individual was classified as a current, former or never smoker. Points on this clonotype: Its cognate antigen has yet to be identified.

The library was made by 5' RACE. Preparation of each TCR library used approximately 3,500 ng of total RNA. For each sample, cDNA synthesis was carried out in eight separate reactions using SMARTScribe reverse transcriptase. During cDNA synthesis, unique molecular identifiers containing a 6-nucleotide sample barcode were introduced by template switching. TCRalpha and TCRbeta cDNA was amplified in two nested PCRs of about 17 and 10 cycles, and bead purification was carried out after each PCR. Before amplification, the cDNA was treated with uracil DNA-glycosylase and purified using the QIAquick PCR purification kit. The second PCR added Illumina TruSeq-compatible adapters along with sample-specific barcodes. Library quality and concentration were checked on TapeStation and Qubit, and libraries were pooled at about 5 ng each. Sequencing of pooled libraries was carried out on an Illumina HiSeq2500 single-index Rapid Run using 2 x 100 bp reads and custom sequencing primers. The paper's data handling went like this. UMI-based consensus assembly with MiGEC version 1.2.6 was used to correct PCR and sequencing errors. V(D)J alignment, clonotype assembly and CDR3 extraction were performed with MiXCR version 2.1.1. Gene usage, clonotype sharing and MAIT/NKT TCR abundance were normalised by analysing the top 1000, 10 000 and 20 000 clonotypes per sample. Diversity was computed as the inverse Simpson index with the vegan R package after downsampling to 27 000 UMIs. Paired Mann-Whitney U tests were applied to discordant twin pairs, and Benjamini-Hochberg correction was used for multiple testing. Through TCRdb reprocessing, the reads give one entry per CDR3 protein sequence; DNA is omitted. The V and J calls shown here were made by TCRdb, not taken from the authors' results. This sample's listing comprises roughly 330,000 distinct CDR3 sequences. The top ten clonotypes cover under 2.5% of the sample.

Here the chain combines TRBV14 and TRBJ2-1; the TCRdb D gene call, TRBD2, has no DNA to confirm it. The sequencing input was blood. This clonotype was sampled from a human donor with ulcerative colitis or Crohn's disease, or a healthy co-twin of an affected twin (not recorded which). The CDR3 reads as follows: CASSQDRLAGEDEQFF.